The 21 T cell receptor beta chains in this list originate from one sample, sequenced in a study of a mutant IDH1 vaccine in newly diagnosed glioma (dated by TCRdb to the early 2020s). Receptors were amplified or captured by the immunoSEQ multiplex PCR assay. TCRdb re-hosts the immuneACCESS table, in-frame sequences only. Its copies lack some clones; in the studies checked, an unresolved V gene accounts for under half of them, and the cause for the rest is not known. In this sample the table shows tens of thousands of clones, almost 85% of which occur a single time. Together, the top ten hold 9.5% to 15% of the sample. The sample's time point label, decoded: week 35, safety follow-up. A 20-mer mutant IDH1 peptide at 300 micrograms in Montanide made up each vaccine dose, which was injected subcutaneously together with topical imiquimod. Their antigens remain unidentified. This specimen was PBMCs, taken from a glioma patient whose treatment included an IDH1 peptide vaccine. All receptors derive from a young man with glioma.

V gene TRBV6-5 combines with J gene TRBJ2-7; 7 nucleotides agree with TRBD1. The CDR3 runs 14 residues. Per germline, CDR1 MNHEY and CDR2 SVGAGI. V lost 6 bases and J lost 2; bases outside the gene matches: 7. CDR3 loop: CASSKRQGPYEQYF. The CDR3 coding sequence is TGTGCCAGCAGCAAAAGACAGGGACCCTACGAGCAGTACTTC.

The chain employs TRBV7-9 and TRBJ1-2; 7 bases align to TRBD1. The CDR3 spans 13 residues. Germline V lookup: CDR1 SEHNR, CDR2 FQNEAQ (reference sequence). Trimming took 6 bases from V and 4 from J; bases not matched to a gene: 5. CDR3 region: CASRDGTAYGYTF. The CDR3 coding sequence is TGTGCCAGCAGGGACGGGACAGCCTATGGCTACACCTTC.

This CDR3 reads CASSKAVSPSGYTF. The CDR3 DNA follows: TGTGCCAGCAGCAAGGCCGTCTCCCCCAGTGGCTACACCTTC. The rearrangement joins TRBV5-4 to TRBJ1-2; D ambiguous. V was pared by 4 bases and J by 7 bases, with 17 bases between. From germline, CDR1 is SGHNT and CDR2 YYREEE (reference sequence). The CDR3 totals 14 residues.

This clone was seen just once. The chain couples TRBV4-2 to TRBJ1-2; D is unclear. The ends were cut back, 0 bases at V and 2 bases at J, with 7 bases in the middle. Germline CDR1 is LGHNA and CDR2 is YNFKEQ. This CDR3 contains 14 residues. This CDR3 is CASSQDRANYGYTF. The CDR3 DNA sequence: TGTGCCAGCAGCCAAGACCGGGCCAACTATGGCTACACCTTC.

The V gene is TRBV18, the J gene TRBJ2-5, with a tentative D call TRBD2 (6 bases). The CDR3 runs 14 residues. Per germline, CDR1 KGHSH and CDR2 LQKENI. With 3 bases removed from V and 5 bases from J, the gap between germline ends came to 13 bases. For the CDR3, the DNA is TGTGCCAGCTCACCCCCGACTAGGGTGGAGACCCAGTACTTC. Protein: CASSPPTRVETQYF.

V and J are TRBV19 and TRBJ1-6; D perhaps matches TRBD1 (6 bases). CDR1 LNHDA and CDR2 SQIVND come from the germline V gene (reference sequence). There are 15 residues in the CDR3. V lost 4 bases and J lost 5, with 12 bases in between. The CDR3 nucleotides are TGTGCCAGTAGTAGCGGGACAAATAATAATTCACCCCTCCACTTT. It is translated as CASSSGTNNNSPLHF.

The genes are TRBV7-3 and TRBJ1-6, with unresolved D. The CDR3 runs to 12 residues. Germline V gene lookup returns CDR1 SGHTA and CDR2 FQGTGA. The germline V and J ends were trimmed by 1 base and 7 bases, with 2 bases remaining between them. The CDR3: CASSLINSPLHF. CDR3 in DNA: TGTGCCAGCAGCTTAATAAATTCACCCCTCCACTTT.

This chain links TRBV9 with TRBJ1-1; 8 nucleotides match TRBD1. Germline trimming cut 4 bases from V and 5 bases from J; bases unmatched to any gene: 4. This CDR3 contains 13 residues. Germline loops: CDR1 SGDLS, CDR2 YYNGEE. The CDR3 sequence is CASSPWTGTEAFF. The CDR3 nucleotides read TGTGCCAGCAGCCCCTGGACAGGGACTGAAGCTTTCTTT. Filled out from reference TRBV9 and TRBJ1-1, the complete variable domain reads DSGVTQTPKHLITATGQRVTLRCSPRSGDLSVYWYQQSLDQGLQFLIQYYNGEERAKGNILERFSAQQFPDLHSELNLSSLELGDSALYFCASSPWTGTEAFFGQGTRLTVV.

The rearrangement links TRBV18 to TRBJ2-2; D call uncertain. Trimming cost V 9 bases and J 4 bases, with 12 bases left between them. CDR1 is KGHSH, CDR2 LQKENI, per germline. The CDR3 has 13 amino acids. Written as DNA, the CDR3 is TGTGCCAGTGCGGATTTCGGCACCGGGGAGCTGTTTTTT. As protein: CASADFGTGELFF.

The CDR3 sequence is CASRRSTYEHSGNTIYF. The CDR3, as DNA: TGTGCCAGCAGAAGGAGTACATATGAACACTCTGGAAACACCATATATTTT. The chain couples TRBV2 to TRBJ1-3; D unclear. The V end lost 6 bases, the J end lost 0 bases, and 18 bases lay between the germline ends. The CDR3 has 17 amino acids. Germline CDR1 SNHLY, CDR2 FYNNEI.

V usage is TRBV29-1 and J usage is TRBJ2-5, with D unclear. Looked up from germline, CDR1 is SQVTM and CDR2 is ANQGSEA. Trimming cost V 3 bases and J 5 bases, with 10 bases left between them. The CDR3 runs 12 residues. The CDR3 DNA reads TGCAGCGTTGAGCCCGTACGGGAGACCCAGTACTTC. Translated, it gives CSVEPVRETQYF. Using reference TRBV29-1 and TRBJ2-5 for the parts outside the CDR3, the full variable domain is SAVISQKPSRDICQRGTSLTIQCQVDSQVTMMFWYRQQPGQSLTLIATANQGSEATYESGFVIDKFPISRPNLTFSTLTVSNMSPEDSSIYLCSVEPVRETQYFGPGTRLLVL.

This chain uses TRBV30 with TRBJ1-1; possibly TRBD1 for D (5 bases). There are 14 residues in the CDR3. CDR1 is GTSNPN, CDR2 SVGIG, per germline (reference sequence). V was pared by 0 bases and J by 1 base, with 9 bases between. In DNA, the CDR3 is TGTGCCTGGAGTGTACCCCAGGGGAACACTGAAGCTTTCTTT. Its translation is CAWSVPQGNTEAFF.

The chain recombines TRBV28 with TRBJ1-3; D gene unclear. There are 16 residues in the CDR3. Between the trimmed V and J ends, which lost 2 bases and 0 bases, there was a span of 11 bases. Germline V lookup: CDR1 MDHEN, CDR2 SYDVKM. The CDR3 DNA follows: TGTGCCAGCAGTTTAGGAGGGTATTACTCTGGAAACACCATATATTTT. This encodes CASSLGGYYSGNTIYF. The whole variable domain, remainder taken from reference TRBV28 and TRBJ1-3, is DVKVTQSSRYLVKRTGEKVFLECVQDMDHENMFWYRQDPGLGLRLIYFSYDVKMKEKGDIPEGYSVSREKKERFSLILESASTNQTSMYLCASSLGGYYSGNTIYFGEGSWLTVV.

The V call is TRBV30, the J call TRBJ1-4, with D possibly being TRBD1 (5 bases). This CDR3 spans 17 amino acids. Trimming cost V 4 bases and J 4 bases, with 22 bases left between them. Germline-derived CDR1 and CDR2 are GTSNPN and SVGIG (reference sequence). CDR3 sequence: CAWTLGGTLRGNEKLFF. The DNA for the CDR3 is TGTGCCTGGACTCTGGGCGGGACGCTACGGGGTAATGAAAAACTGTTTTTT.

This rearrangement joins TRBV5-1 to TRBJ2-7; the match to TRBD2 covers 14 bases. The CDR3 runs 16 residues. V lost 4 bases and J lost 7; bases outside the gene matches: 10. Germline CDR1 and CDR2: SGHRS and YFSETQ. CDR3 nucleotides: TGCGCCAGCAGCGCCCGGACTAGCGGGAGGTTTTTTGAGCAGTACTTC. Translated, it gives CASSARTSGRFFEQYF.

The V gene is TRBV7-2, the J gene TRBJ2-2; 10 nucleotides match TRBD2. CDR1 is SGHTA, CDR2 FQGNSA, per germline. Trimming cost V 3 bases and J 4 bases; bases outside gene matches: 5. The CDR3 loop spans 16 amino acids. The CDR3 DNA follows: TGTGCCAGCAGCTTCCCAGCGGGGGGGCCCACCGGGGAGCTGTTTTTT. Amino acids: CASSFPAGGPTGELFF.

The gene calls are TRBV4-2 and TRBJ2-1; D perhaps matches TRBD2 (5 bases). Germline-derived CDR1 and CDR2 are LGHNA and YNFKEQ. CDR3 length: 17 amino acids. Trimming cost V 0 bases and J 3 bases, with 15 bases left between them. The CDR3, as DNA: TGTGCCAGCAGCCAAGACCAAAGGCGCGGGTTCTACAATGAGCAGTTCTTC. This translates into CASSQDQRRGFYNEQFF.

The chain couples TRBV4-3 to TRBJ1-4, with D possibly being TRBD1 (5 bases). The germline gives CDR1 LGHNA, CDR2 YSLEER. V shed 0 bases and J shed 1 base, with 9 bases lying between them. The CDR3 has 16 amino acids. DNA of the CDR3: TGCGCCAGCAGCCAAGAGGGCGGGGGAACTAATGAAAAACTGTTTTTT. Amino acid sequence: CASSQEGGGTNEKLFF.

The rearrangement links TRBV7-8 to TRBJ1-4, with unresolved D. Trimming cost V 0 bases and J 5 bases, with 10 bases left between them. Germline V CDR1 and CDR2: SGHVS, FQNEAQ. The CDR3 consists of 15 residues. The DNA of the CDR3 is TGTGCCAGCAGCTTAGCGGGGAACCGCAATGAAAAACTGTTTTTT. Amino acids: CASSLAGNRNEKLFF.

V usage is TRBV29-1 and J usage is TRBJ1-2; no clear D. Germline-derived CDR1 and CDR2 are SQVTM and ANQGSEA. The CDR3 has 12 amino acids. Trimming removed 6 bases from V and 4 bases from J, with 12 bases in between. CDR3 residues: CSVATVTYGYTF. The CDR3 DNA follows: TGCAGCGTAGCTACAGTAACCTATGGCTACACCTTC. Variable domain in full (rest from reference TRBV29-1 and TRBJ1-2): SAVISQKPSRDICQRGTSLTIQCQVDSQVTMMFWYRQQPGQSLTLIATANQGSEATYESGFVIDKFPISRPNLTFSTLTVSNMSPEDSSIYLCSVATVTYGYTFGSGTRLTVV.

The chain couples TRBV7-8 to TRBJ2-1; D remains unclear. Germline V lookup: CDR1 SGHVS, CDR2 FQNEAQ. The CDR3 runs to 15 residues. Trimming left V 5 bases short and J 3 bases short, with 14 bases between. The CDR3 coding sequence is TGTGCCAGCAGCCCTAAGGCTAGAGACTACAATGAGCAGTTCTTC. It translates to CASSPKARDYNEQFF.